The T cell receptor beta chain under discussion was sequenced for a study of T cells after yellow fever vaccination. Study-level information: When fractions had low cell numbers, they were prepared with SMART-Seq v4 Ultra Low Input.

As for this clonotype: Its antigen is still unknown.

Study conclusions and caveats: Abundant contaminating clonotypes from the bulk population could appear in FACS-sorted repertoires. Clonotypes found in both CD4 and CD8 compartments made up a small share. After the booster, 96% of CD4 and more than 85% of CD8 primary-response clones were re-detected.

Losses at the gene ends were 7 bases for V and 4 bases for J; bases not matched to a gene: 8. The CDR3 has 14 amino acids. CDR1 and CDR2 (germline): MGHDK, SYGVNS. Using its own MiXCR run on the 5' RACE reads, TCRdb lists one record per CDR3 protein. This sample has hundreds of thousands of distinct CDR3 sequences, with 12% found just once. The V call is TRBV25-1, the J call TRBJ2-7, with 9 bases identical to TRBD1. The starting material was PBMCs, obtained on the day of the yellow fever booster vaccination. The TCR comes from a young man who received the YFV17D yellow fever vaccine. The chain's CDR3 is CASTPRDRVYEQYF. The CDR3 coding sequence is TGTGCCAGCACTCCCCGGGACAGGGTTTACGAGCAGTACTTC.